The source of this TCR beta chain is a study of regulatory T cells in long-lasting Graves disease. V lost 4 bases to trimming and J lost 0 bases, with 5 bases between them. The CDR3 totals 13 residues. Per the germline V gene, CDR1 is KGHSH and CDR2 is LQKENI. Time point described: newly diagnosed GD, antithyroid drugs for less than 3 months. With RNA extracted from PBMCs as input, the TCR library was made. Investigators prepared the TCR beta libraries by applying iRepertoire HTBI primers and Arm-PCR of CDR3 regions. TCRdb passed the multiplex PCR reads through MiXCR, listing each CDR3 protein once. This table holds 350,000 to 400,000 distinct CDR3 sequences, around 15% found once. Findings and limits, study-wide: Persistent Graves' cases showed lower TCR diversity than newly diagnosed cases.

With regard to this clonotype: The antigen is not known.

The same specimen was also included in a second study, on T cells in Graves' hyperthyroidism and ophthalmopathy. In that study: Ophthalmopathy prediction by the model preceded onset by a median roughly 6 months.

Sequencing was performed on peripheral blood mononuclear cells (PBMCs), taken at new diagnosis, from a patient treated with antithyroid drugs. The rearrangement uses TRBV18 and TRBJ2-3; D is unresolved. The receptor comes from a woman under 30 with Graves disease. The CDR3 sequence is CASSRASTDTQYF. DNA for the CDR3: TGTGCCAGCTCACGAGCTAGCACAGATACGCAGTATTTT.